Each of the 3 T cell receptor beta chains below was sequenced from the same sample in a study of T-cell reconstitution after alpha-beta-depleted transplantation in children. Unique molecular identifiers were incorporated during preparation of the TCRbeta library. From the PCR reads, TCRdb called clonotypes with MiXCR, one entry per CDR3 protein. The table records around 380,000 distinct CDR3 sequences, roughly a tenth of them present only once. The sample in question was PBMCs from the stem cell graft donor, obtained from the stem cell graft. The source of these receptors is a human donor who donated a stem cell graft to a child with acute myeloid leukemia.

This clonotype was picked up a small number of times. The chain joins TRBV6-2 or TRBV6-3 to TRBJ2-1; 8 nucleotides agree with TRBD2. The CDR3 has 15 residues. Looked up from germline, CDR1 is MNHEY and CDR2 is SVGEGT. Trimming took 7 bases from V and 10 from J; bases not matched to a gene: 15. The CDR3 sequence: CASTNQIAGPGEQFF. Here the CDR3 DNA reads TGTGCCAGCACCAATCAGATAGCGGGGCCGGGGGAGCAGTTCTTC.

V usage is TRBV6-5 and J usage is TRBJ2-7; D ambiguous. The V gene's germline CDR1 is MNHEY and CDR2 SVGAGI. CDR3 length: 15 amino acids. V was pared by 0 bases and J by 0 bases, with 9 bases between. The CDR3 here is CASSYSGSYSYEQYF. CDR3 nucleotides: TGTGCCAGCAGTTACTCGGGTTCGTACTCCTACGAGCAGTACTTC.

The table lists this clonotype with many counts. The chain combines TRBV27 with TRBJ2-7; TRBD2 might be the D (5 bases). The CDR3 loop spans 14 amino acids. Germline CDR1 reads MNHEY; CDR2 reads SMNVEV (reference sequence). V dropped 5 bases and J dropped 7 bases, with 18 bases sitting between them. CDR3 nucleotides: TGTGCCAGCAGTCCGCTGATGGTCGGCGGGGAGCAGTACTTC. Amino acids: CASSPLMVGGEQYF.